A selection of T cell receptor beta chains follows, all from one sample in a study of T-cell reconstitution after alpha-beta-depleted transplantation in children. From the PCR reads, TCRdb called clonotypes with MiXCR, one entry per CDR3 protein. The sample carries 200,000 to 300,000 distinct CDR3 sequences, 20% to 30% recorded once. This specimen was PBMCs, mostly from graft donor cells, taken 360 days after TCRalphabeta/CD19-depleted stem cell transplant. These receptors were obtained from a female patient between 2 and 10 years old who had a stem cell transplant for congenital amegakaryocytic thrombocytopenia, so the T cells may come from the graft donor. Both conserved end residues are part of each CDR3. A D gene is named only where the DNA matches it firmly. Size is stated for part of the rows, as once, few or many counts, or as a class when the clone is expanded.

DNA: TGTGCCAGCAGTTTATACGGGATCTATAGCAATCAGCCCCAGCATTTT; CDR3: CASSLYGIYSNQPQHF; size: -; D: -; J: TRBJ1-5; V: TRBV28; length: 16
DNA: TGTGCCAGCAGCTTAGTGGGCATACAGGCAGATACGCAGTATTTT; CDR3: CASSLVGIQADTQYF; size: -; D: -; J: TRBJ2-3; V: TRBV11-2; length: 15
DNA: TGTGCCAGCAAGGACAGGGAAGGCGCAGATACGCAGTATTTT; CDR3: CASKDREGADTQYF; size: many; D: TRBD1; J: TRBJ2-3; V: TRBV28; length: 14
DNA: TGCAGTGCTAGAGTTTTATCGGGAGAAAGCAATGAGCAGTTCTTC; CDR3: CSARVLSGESNEQFF; size: few; D: -; J: TRBJ2-1; V: TRBV20-1; length: 15
DNA: TGTGCCATCAGTGTGGTTAGGGAAAATTCACCCCTCCACTTT; CDR3: CAISVVRENSPLHF; size: -; D: -; J: TRBJ1-6; V: TRBV10-3; length: 14
DNA: TGTGCCAGCAGTTTCGGGGCAGTTAGCAATCAGCCCCAGCATTTT; CDR3: CASSFGAVSNQPQHF; size: few; D: -; J: TRBJ1-5; V: TRBV12-3/TRBV12-4; length: 15
DNA: TGCGCCAGCAGCCAAGAGCTACAGGTGGATAATTCACCCCTCCACTTT; CDR3: CASSQELQVDNSPLHF; size: few; D: -; J: TRBJ1-6; V: TRBV4-1; length: 16
DNA: TGTGCCAGCAGCTTTAGCGGGGGGGCCCGTTTACTAGATACGCAGTATTTT; CDR3: CASSFSGGARLLDTQYF; size: few; D: TRBD2; J: TRBJ2-3; V: TRBV7-6; length: 17
DNA: TGTGCCTGGAGTGCCTCCAGCCACAATGAGCAGTTCTTC; CDR3: CAWSASSHNEQFF; size: once; D: -; J: TRBJ2-1; V: TRBV30; length: 13
DNA: TGTGCCAGCAGCCAAGGGGACAGGAACACTGAAGCTTTCTTT; CDR3: CASSQGDRNTEAFF; size: few; D: TRBD1; J: TRBJ1-1; V: TRBV3-1; length: 14
DNA: TGCGCCAGCAGCTTGGAAGTTGCGATGAACGAAGCTTTCTTT; CDR3: CASSLEVAMNEAFF; size: few; D: -; J: TRBJ1-1; V: TRBV5-1; length: 14
DNA: TGTGCCAGCAGTATGGCAGGACAGAACACTGAAGCTTTCTTT; CDR3: CASSMAGQNTEAFF; size: many; D: -; J: TRBJ1-1; V: TRBV27; length: 14
DNA: TGTGCCAGCAGCTTAGGTCCTCGCCCAGATACGCAGTATTTT; CDR3: CASSLGPRPDTQYF; size: -; D: -; J: TRBJ2-3; V: TRBV7-9; length: 14
DNA: TGTGCCAGCAGCTTAGTTGGCAGGGCGGGAGAGACCCAGTACTTC; CDR3: CASSLVGRAGETQYF; size: -; D: -; J: TRBJ2-5; V: TRBV7-8; length: 15
DNA: TGTGCCACCAGTGATTCCCAGGGTCTGGAGACCCAGTACTTC; CDR3: CATSDSQGLETQYF; size: -; D: -; J: TRBJ2-5; V: TRBV24-1; length: 14
DNA: TGTGCCACCAGCAGAGATCCGGGTTTGGGAGAGACCCAGTACTTC; CDR3: CATSRDPGLGETQYF; size: -; D: -; J: TRBJ2-5; V: TRBV15; length: 15
DNA: TGTGCCAGCAGCTGGGGGCAGGGATGGACACTGGGCCCAGATACGCAGTATTTT; CDR3: CASSWGQGWTLGPDTQYF; size: many; D: -; J: TRBJ2-3; V: TRBV5-6; length: 18
DNA: TGTGCCAGCTCACTCGATTTCTCGCACAAAAACATTCAGTACTTC; CDR3: CASSLDFSHKNIQYF; size: -; D: -; J: TRBJ2-4; V: TRBV18; length: 15
DNA: TGTGCCAGCAGTTACCAGGGACTAGCGGGAGTCCCCGATACGCAGTATTTT; CDR3: CASSYQGLAGVPDTQYF; size: -; D: TRBD2; J: TRBJ2-3; V: TRBV6-5; length: 17
DNA: TGCAGTGCCTCCCTCGGGGGCGGGGGCCCAGTAGGAACCCAGTACTTC; CDR3: CSASLGGGGPVGTQYF; size: few; D: -; J: TRBJ2-5; V: TRBV20-1; length: 16
DNA: TGTGCCTCCGACTACAGGGGCGAGCAGTACTTC; CDR3: CASDYRGEQYF; size: -; D: TRBD1; J: TRBJ2-7; V: TRBV6-5; length: 11
DNA: TGTGCCAGCAGCTTTTTCGGGCCCAACTCCTACAATGAGCAGTTCTTC; CDR3: CASSFFGPNSYNEQFF; size: few; D: -; J: TRBJ2-1; V: TRBV5-6; length: 16
DNA: TGCAGCGTTGACGTGGGGGGAGGCCTCTCCTACAATGAGCAGTTCTTC; CDR3: CSVDVGGGLSYNEQFF; size: few; D: -; J: TRBJ2-1; V: TRBV29-1; length: 16
DNA: TGTGCCACCAGTGATAGTTTGAGGTCCCGGGAGCAGTACTTC; CDR3: CATSDSLRSREQYF; size: many; D: -; J: TRBJ2-7; V: TRBV24-1; length: 14
DNA: TGCAGCGGCCTCGACAGGTCTAACTATGGCTACACCTTC; CDR3: CSGLDRSNYGYTF; size: few; D: -; J: TRBJ1-2; V: TRBV29-1; length: 13
DNA: TGTGCCATCAGTGAGCCGAGGGACAATTCTGGAAACACCATATATTTT; CDR3: CAISEPRDNSGNTIYF; size: -; D: -; J: TRBJ1-3; V: TRBV10-3; length: 16
DNA: TGTGCCTCAGCACCCCAGCCGTTCAACGTCCTGACTTTC; CDR3: CASAPQPFNVLTF; size: few; D: -; J: TRBJ2-6; V: TRBV2; length: 13
DNA: TGCAGCGTTGTATGGCCCGAAGAGCAGTTCTTC; CDR3: CSVVWPEEQFF; size: -; D: -; J: TRBJ2-1; V: TRBV29-1; length: 11
DNA: TGTGCCAGCAGCACCGTAGGGGCCAATGAGCAGTTCTTC; CDR3: CASSTVGANEQFF; size: -; D: -; J: TRBJ2-1; V: TRBV7-2; length: 13